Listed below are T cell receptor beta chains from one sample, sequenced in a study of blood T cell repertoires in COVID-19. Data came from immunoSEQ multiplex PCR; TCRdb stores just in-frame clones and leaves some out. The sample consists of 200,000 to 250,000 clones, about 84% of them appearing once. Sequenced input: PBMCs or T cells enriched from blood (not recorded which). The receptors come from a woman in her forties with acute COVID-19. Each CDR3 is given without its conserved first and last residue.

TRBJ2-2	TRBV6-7	ASSYRRVPPNTGELF
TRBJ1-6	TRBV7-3	ASSLKGRGDSPLH
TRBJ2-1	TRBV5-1	ASSSTRNEQF
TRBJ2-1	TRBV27	ASRTGRGSSYNEQF
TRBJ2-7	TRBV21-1	ASTGGYEQY
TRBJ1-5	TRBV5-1	ASSLTGQGNQPQH
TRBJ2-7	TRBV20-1	SASVIAGAHEQY
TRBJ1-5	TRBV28	ASSYNSNQPQH
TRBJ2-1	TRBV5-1	ASSWGTSGGANYNEQF
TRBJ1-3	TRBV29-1	SVEEGRSGNTIY